One sample yielded the 8 T cell receptor beta chains listed below, sequenced in a study of blood T cell repertoires in COVID-19. Measured with immunoSEQ multiplex PCR; TCRdb has only the in-frame clones, and not every one. The sample carries about 150,000 clones, about 90% recorded once. Sequences were obtained from peripheral blood. Receptor source: a man aged 50 to 59 with acute or convalescent COVID-19.

The chain couples TRBV11-3 to TRBJ2-2; D is unclear. This CDR3 spans 12 amino acids. The V and J ends lost 5 bases and 5 bases respectively, with 6 bases between them. Per germline, CDR1 SGHNT and CDR2 YENEEA. CDR3 protein: CASSPETGELFF. The CDR3 DNA sequence: TGTGCCAGCAGCCCTGAGACCGGGGAGCTGTTTTTT.

The chain is built from TRBV28 and TRBJ1-2; 7 bases agree with TRBD1. V was pared by 10 bases and J by 5 bases, with 7 bases of the junction left unmatched. Germline V gives CDR1 MDHEN, CDR2 SYDVKM. This CDR3 has 12 residues. The CDR3 reads CATVTGQYGYTF. In DNA, the CDR3 is TGTGCCACTGTGACAGGGCAATATGGCTACACCTTC.

The CDR3 sequence: CASSPPDGGDEQFF. The CDR3, as DNA: TGTGCCAGCAGCCCCCCCGATGGGGGCGATGAGCAGTTCTTC. This chain links TRBV5-5 with TRBJ2-1; possibly TRBD1 for D (6 bases). Deletions cut 4 bases from V and 8 bases from J, with 16 bases between. This CDR3 contains 14 residues. Germline loops: CDR1 SGHKS, CDR2 YYEKEE (reference sequence).

This chain uses TRBV4-1 with TRBJ1-1, with unresolved D. This CDR3 is 17 amino acids long. Germline loops: CDR1 MGHRA, CDR2 YSYEKL. V gave up 1 base and J gave up 4 bases, with 19 bases separating them. For the CDR3, the DNA is TGCGCCAGCAGCCAAGTCTTTTTGTCATCGGGGTCCACTGAAGCTTTCTTT. It is translated as CASSQVFLSSGSTEAFF.

V and J are TRBV21-1 and TRBJ2-1; the table's D call TRBD2 went unverified against the DNA. TRBV21-1 is shown as a pseudogene. CDR3 length: 16 residues. CDR3 sequence (DNA): TGTGCCAGCGCAACTAGCTTTTCATTCTCCTACAATGAGCAGTTCTTC. Protein sequence: CASATSFSFSYNEQFF.

The chain couples TRBV6-5 to TRBJ1-5; D unclear. The CDR3 is made up of 15 amino acids. From germline, CDR1 is MNHEY and CDR2 SVGAGI. Trimming removed 7 bases from V and 10 bases from J, with 23 bases in between. The DNA of the CDR3 is TGTGCCAGCAACCCCTTAGACACAGCCTTAAACCCCCAGCATTTT. Its translation is CASNPLDTALNPQHF.

The chain uses TRBV6-1 and TRBJ1-5; D is possibly TRBD1 (5 bases). V gave up 2 bases and J gave up 2 bases, with 13 bases separating them. Per germline, CDR1 MNHNS and CDR2 SASEGT. The CDR3 has 16 amino acids. The CDR3 DNA follows: TGTGCCAGCAGTGAACGGGGGGATCCGGGCAATCAGCCCCAGCATTTT. Translation gives CASSERGDPGNQPQHF.

The V and J genes are TRBV7-3 and TRBJ2-5, with D perhaps matching TRBD2 (6 bases). The CDR3 runs 13 residues. Trimming took 6 bases from V and 5 from J, leaving 13 bases between them. Per the germline V gene, CDR1 is SGHTA and CDR2 is FQGTGA. The CDR3 DNA follows: TGTGCCAGCAGTGCGGGGCAGGGTGAGACCCAGTACTTC. This sequence encodes CASSAGQGETQYF.